The 27 T cell receptor beta chains reported below all come from one sample, sequenced in a study of long-term antiretroviral therapy in people with HIV. The libraries were made with immunoSEQ v3.0 at survey level. Data came from immunoSEQ multiplex PCR; TCRdb stores just in-frame clones and leaves some out. The top ten clones hold roughly 8% of a sample with some 20,000 clones, around 80% of them seen once. The sample was unsorted PBMCs, taken at the start of antiretroviral therapy, before treatment. Every receptor here comes from a woman in her thirties or forties with HIV.

The chain links TRBV28 to TRBJ1-1; D gene unclear. V dropped 7 bases and J dropped 4 bases, with 13 bases sitting between them. CDR3 size: 13 residues. Germline CDR1 MDHEN, CDR2 SYDVKM. The CDR3 coding sequence is TGTGCCAGCACAAGATCCTCAACCACTGAAGCTTTCTTT. It encodes CASTRSSTTEAFF.

The chain has TRBV7-9 and TRBJ1-4, with D perhaps matching TRBD1 (5 bases). CDR3 length: 15 residues. Between the trimmed V and J ends, which lost 0 bases and 4 bases, there was a span of 9 bases. Looked up from germline, CDR1 is SEHNR and CDR2 is FQNEAQ (reference sequence). CDR3 sequence (DNA): TGTGCCAGCAGCTTAGCACAGGCGCTTAATGAAAAACTGTTTTTT. As protein: CASSLAQALNEKLFF.

V gene TRBV28 combines with J gene TRBJ2-7, with a weak D call TRBD2 (6 bases). Trimming shortened V by 5 bases and J by 5 bases, and 22 bases separated the two germline ends. From germline, CDR1 is MDHEN and CDR2 SYDVKM. The CDR3 runs 16 residues. The CDR3: CASSPPPRGSYHEQYF. CDR3 bases: TGTGCCAGCAGTCCCCCCCCTCGGGGGAGCTACCACGAGCAGTACTTC.

The gene calls are TRBV7-3 and TRBJ1-6, with 7 bases fitting TRBD1. V shed 2 bases, J shed 7 bases, and the junction held 5 bases outside the gene matches. The CDR3 is 15 amino acids. The germline V gene has CDR1 SGHTA and CDR2 FQGTGA. The CDR3 loop reads CASSLEAGGNSPLHF. For the CDR3, the DNA is TGTGCCAGCAGCTTAGAGGCAGGGGGGAATTCACCCCTCCACTTT.

CDR3 nucleotides: TGTGCCAGTAGCAGACAGGGTATGGAGACCCAGTACTTC. Protein: CASSRQGMETQYF. This sequence joins TRBV19 and TRBJ2-5; TRBD1 aligns across 7 bases. Trimming took 6 bases from V and 5 from J; bases not matched to a gene: 6. There are 13 residues in the CDR3. CDR1 is LNHDA and CDR2 is SQIVND in the germline V gene (reference sequence).

The rearrangement links TRBV6-1 to TRBJ1-3; maybe TRBD1 (5 bases). Germline values: CDR1 MNHNS, CDR2 SASEGT. Trimming shortened V by 4 bases and J by 2 bases, and 15 bases separated the two germline ends. This CDR3 region has 16 residues. In DNA form, the CDR3 reads TGTGCCAGCAGTGCAACCCGGGGCTCGGCTGGAAACACCATATATTTT. It translates to CASSATRGSAGNTIYF.

The genes are TRBV5-1 and TRBJ2-1, with 9 bases fitting TRBD2. From germline, CDR1 is SGHRS and CDR2 YFSETQ. The CDR3 covers 16 residues. V lost 4 bases and J lost 7; bases outside the gene matches: 12. This CDR3 reads CASSLTPGTSSNEQFF. For the CDR3, the DNA is TGCGCCAGCAGCCTGACCCCCGGGACTAGCTCAAATGAGCAGTTCTTC. Drawing the rest from reference TRBV5-1 and TRBJ2-1, the complete variable domain is KAGVTQTPRYLIKTRGQQVTLSCSPISGHRSVSWYQQTPGQGLQFLFEYFSETQRNKGNFPGRFSGRQFSNSRSEMNVSTLELGDSALYLCASSLTPGTSSNEQFFGPGTRLTVL.

The chain combines TRBV4-1 with TRBJ1-5; D not certain. The CDR3 covers 15 residues. Trimming took 0 bases from V and 0 from J, leaving 6 bases between them. Germline V gives CDR1 MGHRA, CDR2 YSYEKL. In DNA, the CDR3 is TGCGCCAGCAGCCAAGAGGGGAATAGCAATCAGCCCCAGCATTTT. Its translation is CASSQEGNSNQPQHF.

V is TRBV28 and J is TRBJ1-1; D is perhaps TRBD1 (6 bases). This CDR3 is built from 14 residues. Germline lookup yields CDR1 MDHEN and CDR2 SYDVKM. V was clipped by 6 bases and J by 5 bases, with 16 bases between them. CDR3 coding DNA: TGTGCCAGCAGGGGGGCCGGGTCGAGGACTGAAGCTTTCTTT. As protein: CASRGAGSRTEAFF.

V gene TRBV18 combines with J gene TRBJ2-2; 7 bases map to TRBD1. The CDR3 loop spans 16 amino acids. Germline V gene lookup returns CDR1 KGHSH and CDR2 LQKENI. Trimming removed 3 bases from V and 1 base from J; junction bases left unmatched: 5. The CDR3 bases are TGTGCCAGCTCACCGCAGGGACAGCTGAACACCGGGGAGCTGTTTTTT. Encoded protein: CASSPQGQLNTGELFF. Based on the CDR3 plus reference TRBV18 and TRBJ2-2, the full variable domain is NAGVMQNPRHLVRRRGQEARLRCSPMKGHSHVYWYRQLPEEGLKFMVYLQKENIIDESGMPKERFSAEFPKEGPSILRIQQVVRGDSAAYFCASSPQGQLNTGELFFGEGSRLTVL.

The V call is TRBV19, the J call TRBJ2-1; D possibly uses TRBD1 or TRBD2 (5 bases each). Germline CDR1 LNHDA, CDR2 SQIVND (reference sequence). This CDR3 comprises 13 residues. Trimming cost V 10 bases and J 3 bases, with 13 bases left between them. The CDR3 sequence: CATGTNYYNEQFF. Here the CDR3 DNA reads TGTGCCACCGGGACCAACTACTACAATGAGCAGTTCTTC. Combining the CDR3 with reference TRBV19 and TRBJ2-1 gives the whole variable domain DGGITQSPKYLFRKEGQNVTLSCEQNLNHDAMYWYRQDPGQGLRLIYYSQIVNDFQKGDIAEGYSVSREKKESFPLTVTSAQKNPTAFYLCATGTNYYNEQFFGPGTRLTVL.

The J gene is TRBJ2-7, the V gene TRBV7-8, with D uncertain. V gave up 6 bases and J gave up 0 bases, with 9 bases separating them. CDR1 and CDR2 (germline): SGHVS, FQNEAQ. CDR3 length: 13 amino acids. CDR3 protein: CASSARSSYEQYF. The CDR3 nucleotides read TGTGCCAGCAGTGCCAGGAGCTCCTACGAGCAGTACTTC.

The gene calls are TRBV7-9 and TRBJ2-3; 9 nucleotides line up with TRBD2. Germline V lookup: CDR1 SEHNR, CDR2 FQNEAQ (reference sequence). This CDR3 contains 16 residues. Trimming removed 2 bases from V and 1 base from J; junction bases left unmatched: 4. The CDR3 sequence: CASSLSAGGGTDTQYF. For the CDR3, the DNA is TGTGCCAGCAGCTTATCAGCGGGGGGTGGCACAGATACGCAGTATTTT.

V usage is TRBV4-2 and J usage is TRBJ2-1; TRBD2 matches 10 bases. Germline values: CDR1 LGHNA, CDR2 YNFKEQ. The CDR3 is 16 residues long. The trim removed 5 bases at V and 8 bases at J, leaving 12 bases unmatched. The CDR3 reads CASSTGWLAGEDEQFF. CDR3 nucleotide sequence: TGTGCCAGCAGCACCGGTTGGCTAGCGGGGGAGGATGAGCAGTTCTTC.

The chain uses TRBV4-2 and TRBJ2-3; the D gene is possibly TRBD2 (6 bases). V lost 1 base, J lost 2 bases, and 16 bases lay in between. This CDR3 contains 17 residues. In germline, CDR1 is LGHNA, CDR2 YNFKEQ. This CDR3 reads CASSQAGGFLVTDTQYF. CDR3 DNA: TGTGCCAGCAGCCAAGCTGGGGGGTTTCTAGTCACAGATACGCAGTATTTT.

This clone was seen just once. The V and J genes are TRBV28 and TRBJ1-2, with D unresolved. V lost 5 bases, J lost 3 bases, and 22 bases lay in between. Germline CDR1 and CDR2: MDHEN and SYDVKM. This CDR3 spans 17 amino acids. CDR3 sequence reads: CASSPLSYRGYDYGYTF. The CDR3 region has the DNA TGTGCCAGCAGTCCCCTTAGCTACAGAGGGTACGACTATGGCTACACCTTC.

The chain employs TRBV28 and TRBJ1-1, with D unclear. Trimming pared 2 bases from V and 1 base from J, leaving 17 bases between. CDR1 is MDHEN, CDR2 SYDVKM, per germline. CDR3 length equals 17 residues. CDR3 sequence: CASSLRVVWGQNTEAFF. The CDR3 DNA follows: TGTGCCAGCAGTTTAAGGGTGGTGTGGGGTCAGAACACTGAAGCTTTCTTT.

In this sample, this clone turned up a few times. This sequence joins TRBV30 and TRBJ1-4; no reliable D call. Trimming cost V 3 bases and J 8 bases, with 13 bases left between them. This CDR3 comprises 13 residues. From germline, CDR1 is GTSNPN and CDR2 SVGIG (reference sequence). CDR3 sequence: CAWRTPGGEKLFF. The CDR3 DNA reads TGTGCCTGGAGAACGCCAGGCGGGGAAAAACTGTTTTTT. Complete variable domain (other parts from reference TRBV30 and TRBJ1-4): SQTIHQWPATLVQPVGSPLSLECTVEGTSNPNLYWYRQAAGRGLQLLFYSVGIGQISSEVPQNLSASRPQDRQFILSSKKLLLSDSGFYLCAWRTPGGEKLFFGSGTQLSVL.

The gene calls are TRBV28 and TRBJ2-7; D could derive from TRBD1 or TRBD2 (7 bases each). The CDR3 is made up of 12 amino acids. V was shortened by 1 base and J by 12 bases, with 13 bases between the two germline ends. Germline assignment: CDR1 MDHEN and CDR2 SYDVKM. The CDR3 DNA is TGTGCCAGCAGTTTATACACAGGGGAGGGGTACTTC. Residues: CASSLYTGEGYF.

In this sample, this clone turned up once. This CDR3 reads CASSTETETQYF. DNA of the CDR3: TGTGCCAGCAGCACTGAGACAGAGACCCAGTACTTC. The genes are TRBV7-6 and TRBJ2-5; D uncertain. The CDR3 sequence is 12 residues long. Germline CDR1 SGHVS, CDR2 FNYEAQ. Deletions cut 5 bases from V and 4 bases from J, with 8 bases between.

The V call is TRBV7-9, the J call TRBJ2-3; no reliable D call. In germline, CDR1 is SEHNR, CDR2 FQNEAQ (reference sequence). This CDR3 is built from 18 residues. V shed 5 bases and J shed 3 bases, with 24 bases lying between them. Here the CDR3 DNA reads TGTGCCAGCAGCCTCGCAATCCAGATGCGGTTGGAGACAGATACGCAGTATTTT. Encoded protein: CASSLAIQMRLETDTQYF.

This clone was picked up a small number of times. This chain links TRBV7-9 with TRBJ1-2; D not certain. The CDR3 is 15 amino acids. Per germline, CDR1 SEHNR and CDR2 FQNEAQ (reference sequence). V lost 5 bases to trimming and J lost 1 base, with 14 bases between them. CDR3 amino acids: CASSTSGRNNYGYTF. The DNA of the CDR3 is TGTGCCAGCAGCACAAGCGGACGGAATAACTATGGCTACACCTTC.

This clone appeared a few times. The chain has TRBV28 and TRBJ1-4; D not resolved. CDR1 and CDR2 (germline): MDHEN, SYDVKM. CDR3 length equals 15 residues. V lost 3 bases to trimming and J lost 8 bases, with 16 bases between them. Written as DNA, the CDR3 is TGTGCCAGCAGTTTTCCCCCGCGGGAATACGAAAAACTGTTTTTT. Residues: CASSFPPREYEKLFF.

The rearrangement links TRBV6-5 to TRBJ1-3, with D possibly being TRBD1 (6 bases). CDR1 is MNHEY, CDR2 SVGAGI, per germline. This CDR3 has 14 amino acids. The CDR3 protein is CPKRGRGSRNTIYF. CDR3 bases: TGTCCCAAACGGGGGCGTGGATCTAGAAACACCATATATTTT.

V usage is TRBV7-2 and J usage is TRBJ2-1; D ambiguous. The length of the CDR3 is 14 residues. V was clipped by 5 bases and J by 12 bases, with 20 bases between them. Germline lookup yields CDR1 SGHTA and CDR2 FQGNSA. The CDR3 spells CASSPTPGSVRQFF. The CDR3 bases are TGTGCCAGCAGCCCGACTCCGGGCTCGGTCCGGCAGTTCTTC.

Here the CDR3 reads CASSPRTGDNSPLHF. In DNA, the CDR3 is TGTGCCAGCAGCCCCCGGACAGGGGATAATTCACCCCTCCACTTT. V and J are TRBV27 and TRBJ1-6, with 9 bases fitting TRBD1. Trimming at V came to 6 bases and at J to 5 bases, leaving 5 bases not matched to a gene. The CDR3 runs 15 residues. Germline V lookup: CDR1 MNHEY, CDR2 SMNVEV (reference sequence).

V and J are TRBV6-5 and TRBJ2-7; 8 nucleotides agree with TRBD1. The CDR3 totals 15 residues. With 5 bases clipped from V and 4 bases from J, the junction kept 10 bases outside the gene matches. CDR1 is MNHEY, CDR2 SVGAGI, per germline. CDR3 protein: CASSPGGARWYEQYF. CDR3 nucleotides: TGTGCCAGCAGTCCAGGGGGCGCCCGATGGTACGAGCAGTACTTC.